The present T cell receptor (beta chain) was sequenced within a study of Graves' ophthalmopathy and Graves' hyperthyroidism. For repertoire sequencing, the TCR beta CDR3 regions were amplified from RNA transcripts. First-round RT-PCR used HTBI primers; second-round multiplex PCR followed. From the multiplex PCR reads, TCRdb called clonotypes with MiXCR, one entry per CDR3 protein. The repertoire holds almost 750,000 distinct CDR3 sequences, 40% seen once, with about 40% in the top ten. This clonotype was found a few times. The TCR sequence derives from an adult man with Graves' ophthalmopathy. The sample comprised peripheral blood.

CDR3 bases: TGTGCCAGCAGTGCGAGAAATGGTGGCTACACCTTC. Translating it yields CASSARNGGYTF. The chain recombines TRBV25-1 with TRBJ1-2; D not certain. V lost 4 bases, J lost 7 bases, and 10 bases lay in between. Germline V gene sequence: CDR1 MGHDK, CDR2 SYGVNS. This CDR3 is 12 amino acids long.